This T cell receptor (beta chain) comes out of a study of response to subunit inactivated influenza vaccine. This clonotype has only a few counts. TCRdb reprocessed the RT-PCR reads with MiXCR, giving one entry per CDR3 protein. In the table there are roughly 500,000 distinct CDR3 sequences, approximately 22% of which are singletons. Germline loops: CDR1 DFQATT, CDR2 SNEGSKA (reference sequence). Trimming stripped 1 base from V and 1 base from J, with 14 bases between. This CDR3 comprises 16 residues. These data were also reused for a study on T cells expressing NK-cell markers. That report adds: In generating TCR beta cDNA, 5'RACE template switching with UMIs was used. Sorted CD3+CD56-NKG2C+, CD3+CD56+NKG2C- and CD3+CD56+NKG2C+ T cells were the source of the TCR beta repertoires. Most of the eight sequenced donors were classified as HCMV-seropositive, and one was classified as seronegative. As a fraction of CD8+ T cells, dominant NKG2C+ clonotypes reached roughly 1.0-7.5% in 5 to 7 donors. What remained unclear was the HCMV specificity of expanded NKG2C+ T cell clones.

The V and J genes are TRBV20-1 and TRBJ2-1, with D possibly matching TRBD2 (7 bases). The clonotype comes from a middle-aged man who received an inactivated influenza vaccine. This specimen was CD4+ T cells sorted from PBMCs, taken about 12 days after vaccination. The CDR3 DNA sequence: TGCAGTGCTAGAGGGAGGGGGGGAGGTTCCTACAATGAGCAGTTCTTC. Protein sequence: CSARGRGGGSYNEQFF.